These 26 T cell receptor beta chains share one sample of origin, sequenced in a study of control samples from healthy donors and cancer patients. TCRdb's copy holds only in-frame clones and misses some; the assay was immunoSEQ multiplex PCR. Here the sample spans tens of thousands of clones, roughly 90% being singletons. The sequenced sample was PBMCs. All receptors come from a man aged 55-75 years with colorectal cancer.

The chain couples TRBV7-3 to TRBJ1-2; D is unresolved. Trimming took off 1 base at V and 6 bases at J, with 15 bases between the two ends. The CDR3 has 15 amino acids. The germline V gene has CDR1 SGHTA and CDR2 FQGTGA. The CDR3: CASSLSLRDPNGYTF. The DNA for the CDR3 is TGTGCCAGCAGCTTAAGCCTCCGAGACCCTAATGGCTACACCTTC.

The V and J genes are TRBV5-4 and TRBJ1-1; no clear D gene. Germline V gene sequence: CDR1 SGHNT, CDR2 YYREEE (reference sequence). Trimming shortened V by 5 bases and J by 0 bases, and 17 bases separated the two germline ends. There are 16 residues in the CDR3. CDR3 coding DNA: TGTGCCAGCAGTCCTCCAGGAGATCTTATGAACACTGAAGCTTTCTTT. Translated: CASSPPGDLMNTEAFF. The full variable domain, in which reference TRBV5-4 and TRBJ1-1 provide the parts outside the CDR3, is ETGVTQSPTHLIKTRGQQVTLRCSSQSGHNTVSWYQQALGQGPQFIFQYYREEENGRGNFPPRFSGLQFPNYSSELNVNALELDDSALYLCASSPPGDLMNTEAFFGQGTRLTVV.

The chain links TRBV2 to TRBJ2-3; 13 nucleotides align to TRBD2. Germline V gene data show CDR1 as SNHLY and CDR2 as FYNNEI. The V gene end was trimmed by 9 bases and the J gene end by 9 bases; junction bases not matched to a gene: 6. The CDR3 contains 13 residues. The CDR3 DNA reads TGTGCCAGGGGGACTAGCGGGACGACAACGCAGTATTTT. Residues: CARGTSGTTTQYF.

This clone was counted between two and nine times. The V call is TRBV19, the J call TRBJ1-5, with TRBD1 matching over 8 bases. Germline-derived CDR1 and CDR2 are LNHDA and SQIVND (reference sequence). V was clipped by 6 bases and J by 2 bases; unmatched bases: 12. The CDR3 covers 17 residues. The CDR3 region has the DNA TGTGCCAGTAGCCAGTCGACAGGGGCTGTGGGCAATCAGCCCCAGCATTTT. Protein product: CASSQSTGAVGNQPQHF. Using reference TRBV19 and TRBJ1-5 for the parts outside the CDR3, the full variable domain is DGGITQSPKYLFRKEGQNVTLSCEQNLNHDAMYWYRQDPGQGLRLIYYSQIVNDFQKGDIAEGYSVSREKKESFPLTVTSAQKNPTAFYLCASSQSTGAVGNQPQHFGDGTRLSIL.

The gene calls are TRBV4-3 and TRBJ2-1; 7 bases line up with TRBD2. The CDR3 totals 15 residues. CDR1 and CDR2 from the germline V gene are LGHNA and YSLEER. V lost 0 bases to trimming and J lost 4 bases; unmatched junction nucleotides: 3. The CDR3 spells CASSQEGGDYNEQFF. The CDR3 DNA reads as TGCGCCAGCAGCCAAGAGGGGGGGGATTACAATGAGCAGTTCTTC.

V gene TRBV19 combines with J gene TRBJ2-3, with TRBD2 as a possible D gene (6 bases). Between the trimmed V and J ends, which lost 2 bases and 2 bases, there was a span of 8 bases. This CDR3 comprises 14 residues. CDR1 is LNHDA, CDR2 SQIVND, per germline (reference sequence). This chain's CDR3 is CASSIPGVTDTQYF. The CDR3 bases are TGTGCCAGTAGTATACCGGGGGTCACAGATACGCAGTATTTT.

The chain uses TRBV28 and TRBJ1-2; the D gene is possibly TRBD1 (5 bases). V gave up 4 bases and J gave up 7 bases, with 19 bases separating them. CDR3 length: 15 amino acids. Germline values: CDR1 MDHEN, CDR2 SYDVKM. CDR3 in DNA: TGTGCCAGCAGTTCATACCCCGCCAGGGAAGTTGGCTACACCTTC. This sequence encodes CASSSYPAREVGYTF.

The CDR3: CASSFTGAEQYF. The CDR3 coding sequence is TGTGCCAGCAGCTTTACAGGGGCCGAGCAGTACTTC. V and J are TRBV5-5 and TRBJ2-7; 7 nucleotides agree with TRBD1. Germline V gene sequence: CDR1 SGHKS, CDR2 YYEKEE (reference sequence). This CDR3 is 12 amino acids long. Trimming removed 2 bases from V and 6 bases from J; junction bases left unmatched: 2.

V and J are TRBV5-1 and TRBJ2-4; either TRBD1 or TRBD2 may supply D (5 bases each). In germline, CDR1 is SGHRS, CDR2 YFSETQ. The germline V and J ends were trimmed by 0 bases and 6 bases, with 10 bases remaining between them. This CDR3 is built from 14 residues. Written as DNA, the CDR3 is TGCGCCAGCAGCTTGGTAACGGGGACAAACATTCAGTACTTC. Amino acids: CASSLVTGTNIQYF. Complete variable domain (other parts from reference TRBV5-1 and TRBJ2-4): KAGVTQTPRYLIKTRGQQVTLSCSPISGHRSVSWYQQTPGQGLQFLFEYFSETQRNKGNFPGRFSGRQFSNSRSEMNVSTLELGDSALYLCASSLVTGTNIQYFGAGTRLSVL.

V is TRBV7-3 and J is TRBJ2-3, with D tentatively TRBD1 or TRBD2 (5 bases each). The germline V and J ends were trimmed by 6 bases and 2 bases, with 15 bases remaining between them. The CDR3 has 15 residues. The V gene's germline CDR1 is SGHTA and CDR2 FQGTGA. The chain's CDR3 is CASSYLPGLTDTQYF. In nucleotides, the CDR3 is TGTGCCAGCAGTTATCTACCGGGGCTCACAGATACGCAGTATTTT. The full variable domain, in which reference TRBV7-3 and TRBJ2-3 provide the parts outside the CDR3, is GAGVSQTPSNKVTEKGKYVELRCDPISGHTALYWYRQSLGQGPEFLIYFQGTGAADDSGLPNDRFFAVRPEGSVSTLKIQRTERGDSAVYLCASSYLPGLTDTQYFGPGTRLTVL.

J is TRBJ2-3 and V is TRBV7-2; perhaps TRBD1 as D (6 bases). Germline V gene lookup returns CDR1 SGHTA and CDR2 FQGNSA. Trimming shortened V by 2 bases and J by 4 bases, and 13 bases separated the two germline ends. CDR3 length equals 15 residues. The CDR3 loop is CASSLSSGAADTQYF. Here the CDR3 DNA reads TGTGCCAGCAGCTTAAGTTCAGGGGCTGCAGATACGCAGTATTTT.

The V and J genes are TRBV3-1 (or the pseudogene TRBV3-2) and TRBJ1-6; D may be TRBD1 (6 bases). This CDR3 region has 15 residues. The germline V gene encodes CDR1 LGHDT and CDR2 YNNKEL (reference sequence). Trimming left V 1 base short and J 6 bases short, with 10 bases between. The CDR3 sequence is CASSQGGAGNSPLHF. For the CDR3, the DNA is TGTGCCAGCAGCCAAGGGGGGGCTGGTAATTCACCCCTCCACTTT.

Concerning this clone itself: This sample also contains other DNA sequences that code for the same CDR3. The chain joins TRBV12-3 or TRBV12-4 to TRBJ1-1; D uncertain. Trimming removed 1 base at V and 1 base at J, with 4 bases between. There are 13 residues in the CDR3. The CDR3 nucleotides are TGTGCCAGCAGTTTAGGCGGGAACACTGAAGCTTTCTTT. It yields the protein CASSLGGNTEAFF.

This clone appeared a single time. For the CDR3, the DNA is TGTGCCAGCAGTTTGCGCGGGGCTGAAGCTTTCTTT. It is translated as CASSLRGAEAFF. The chain is built from TRBV12-3 or TRBV12-4 and TRBJ1-1; D is ambiguous. With 3 bases removed from V and 6 bases from J, the gap between germline ends came to 8 bases. This CDR3 comprises 12 residues.

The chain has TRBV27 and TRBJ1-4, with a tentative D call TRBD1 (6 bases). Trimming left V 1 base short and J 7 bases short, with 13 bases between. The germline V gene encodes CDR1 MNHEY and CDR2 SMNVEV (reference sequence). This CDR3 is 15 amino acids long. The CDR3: CASSLYGGVGEKLFF. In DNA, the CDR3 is TGTGCCAGCAGTTTATACGGGGGCGTGGGTGAAAAACTGTTTTTT.

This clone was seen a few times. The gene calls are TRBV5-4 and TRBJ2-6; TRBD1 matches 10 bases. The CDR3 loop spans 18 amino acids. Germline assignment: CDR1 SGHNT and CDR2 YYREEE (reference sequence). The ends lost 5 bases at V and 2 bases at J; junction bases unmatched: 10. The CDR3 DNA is TGTGCCAGCAGTCTTTGGGACAGGGGTTTGACTGGGGCCAACGTCCTGACTTTC. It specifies CASSLWDRGLTGANVLTF.

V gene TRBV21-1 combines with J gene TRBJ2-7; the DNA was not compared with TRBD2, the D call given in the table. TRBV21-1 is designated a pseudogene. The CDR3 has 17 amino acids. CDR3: CASRKKGLGLAGRGQYF. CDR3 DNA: TGTGCCAGCAGGAAAAAAGGTCTGGGGCTAGCGGGGAGAGGGCAGTACTTC.

The CDR3 sequence is CASSPRGVEKLFF. The CDR3 nucleotides read TGTGCCAGCAGCCCAAGGGGAGTGGAAAAACTGTTTTTT. The V gene is TRBV11-3, the J gene TRBJ1-4, with D tentatively TRBD1 (5 bases). V lost 5 bases and J lost 8, with 12 bases in between. The CDR3 is made up of 13 amino acids. Germline loops: CDR1 SGHNT, CDR2 YENEEA.

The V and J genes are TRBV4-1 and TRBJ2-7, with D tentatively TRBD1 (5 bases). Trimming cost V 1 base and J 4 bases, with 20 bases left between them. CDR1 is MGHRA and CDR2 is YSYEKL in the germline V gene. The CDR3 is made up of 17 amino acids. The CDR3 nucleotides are TGCGCCAGCAGCCAAGGGGGTAGAAGGGGCCTACTATACGAGCAGTACTTC. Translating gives CASSQGGRRGLLYEQYF.

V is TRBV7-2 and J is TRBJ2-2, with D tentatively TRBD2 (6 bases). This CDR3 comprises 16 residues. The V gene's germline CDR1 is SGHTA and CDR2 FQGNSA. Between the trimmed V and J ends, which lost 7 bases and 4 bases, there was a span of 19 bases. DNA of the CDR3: TGTGCCAGCACCTCACTACGGGGGTGGGCCACCGGGGAGCTGTTTTTT. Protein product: CASTSLRGWATGELFF. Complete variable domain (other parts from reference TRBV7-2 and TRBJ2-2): GAGVSQSPSNKVTEKGKDVELRCDPISGHTALYWYRQSLGQGLEFLIYFQGNSAPDKSGLPSDRFSAERTGGSVSTLTIQRTQQEDSAVYLCASTSLRGWATGELFFGEGSRLTVL.

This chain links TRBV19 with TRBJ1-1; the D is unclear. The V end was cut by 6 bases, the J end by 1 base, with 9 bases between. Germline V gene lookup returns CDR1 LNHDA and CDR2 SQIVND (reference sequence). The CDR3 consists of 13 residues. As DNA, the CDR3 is TGTGCCAGTAGCACCACAGAGAACACTGAAGCTTTCTTT. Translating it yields CASSTTENTEAFF.

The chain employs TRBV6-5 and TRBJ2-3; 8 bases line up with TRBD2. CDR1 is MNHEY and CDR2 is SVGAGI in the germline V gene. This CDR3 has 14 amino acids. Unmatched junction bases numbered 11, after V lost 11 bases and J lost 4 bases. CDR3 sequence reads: CACSPGGAADTQYF. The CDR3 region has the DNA TGTGCCTGTTCCCCCGGGGGGGCTGCAGATACGCAGTATTTT.

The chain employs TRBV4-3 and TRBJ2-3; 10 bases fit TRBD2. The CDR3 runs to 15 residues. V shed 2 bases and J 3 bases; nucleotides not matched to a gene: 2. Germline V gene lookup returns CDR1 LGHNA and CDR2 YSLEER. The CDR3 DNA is TGCGCCAGCAGCCAACTAGCGGGGGTTACAGATACGCAGTATTTT. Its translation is CASSQLAGVTDTQYF.

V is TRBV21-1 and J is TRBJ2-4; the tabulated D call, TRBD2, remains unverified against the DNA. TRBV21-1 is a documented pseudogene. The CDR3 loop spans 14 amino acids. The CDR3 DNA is TGTGCCAGCAGCTCCTCGGGGGACCTAAACATTCAGTACTTC. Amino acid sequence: CASSSSGDLNIQYF.

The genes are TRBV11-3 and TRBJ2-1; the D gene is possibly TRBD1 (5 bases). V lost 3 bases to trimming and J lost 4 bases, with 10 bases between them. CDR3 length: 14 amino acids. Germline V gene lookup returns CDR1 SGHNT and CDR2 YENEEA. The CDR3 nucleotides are TGTGCCAGCAGCTTGGAGACAGCTTACAATGAGCAGTTCTTC. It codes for CASSLETAYNEQFF. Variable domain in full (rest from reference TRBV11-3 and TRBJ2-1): EAGVVQSPRYKIIEKKQPVAFWCNPISGHNTLYWYLQNLGQGPELLIRYENEEAVDDSQLPKDRFSAERLKGVDSTLKIQPAELGDSAVYLCASSLETAYNEQFFGPGTRLTVL.

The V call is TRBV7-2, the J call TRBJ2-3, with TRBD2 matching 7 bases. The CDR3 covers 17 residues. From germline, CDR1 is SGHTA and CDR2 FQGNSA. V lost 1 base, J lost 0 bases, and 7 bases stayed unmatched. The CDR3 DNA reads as TGTGCCAGCAGCTTAGATGCTGCGGGGGTTAGCACAGATACGCAGTATTTT. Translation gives CASSLDAAGVSTDTQYF.